The 10 T cell receptor beta chains presented below share a single source sample, sequenced in a study of Graves' ophthalmopathy and Graves' hyperthyroidism. From RNA, the CDR3 regions of TCR beta chains were amplified and sequenced. In the first round, RT-PCR was carried out with HTBI primers, and a multiplex PCR formed the second round. One entry per CDR3 protein results from TCRdb running MiXCR on the multiplex PCR reads. Of roughly 380,000 distinct CDR3 sequences listed, just over 15% were seen once; the top ten hold roughly 7%. Sequences were obtained from peripheral blood. Every receptor here comes from a woman aged 18-29 years with stable Graves' hyperthyroidism.

Ten or more counts support this clonotype. The chain carries TRBV10-2 and TRBJ1-2; D is undetermined. The CDR3 is 14 residues long. V dropped 4 bases and J dropped 4 bases, with 13 bases sitting between them. Per the germline V gene, CDR1 is WSHSY and CDR2 is SAAADI. The CDR3 reads CASSVSTTGYGYTF. CDR3 nucleotide sequence: TGCGCCAGCAGTGTGTCCACAACGGGCTATGGCTACACCTTC.

This clonotype showed up many times. The chain couples TRBV5-1 to TRBJ2-2; D possibly corresponds to TRBD1 (6 bases). With 2 bases removed from V and 7 bases from J, the gap between germline ends came to 12 bases. This CDR3 has 14 amino acids. Germline V gives CDR1 SGHRS, CDR2 YFSETQ. In DNA form, the CDR3 reads TGCGCCAGCAGCTTTTTGGACAGAATCGGGGAGCTGTTTTTT. Amino acids: CASSFLDRIGELFF.

This clonotype has a count of ten or more. The V and J genes are TRBV11-3 and TRBJ2-5, with unresolved D. CDR1 is SGHNT, CDR2 YENEEA, per germline. The CDR3 is 13 residues long. Trimming pared 5 bases from V and 4 bases from J, leaving 11 bases between. CDR3 nucleotide sequence: TGTGCCAGCAGCGTACCGGGTGGAGAGACCCAGTACTTC. It is translated as CASSVPGGETQYF. The entire variable domain, with the rest obtained from reference TRBV11-3 and TRBJ2-5, is as follows: EAGVVQSPRYKIIEKKQPVAFWCNPISGHNTLYWYLQNLGQGPELLIRYENEEAVDDSQLPKDRFSAERLKGVDSTLKIQPAELGDSAVYLCASSVPGGETQYFGPGTRLLVL.

This clonotype was recorded at least ten times. The V and J genes are TRBV20-1 and TRBJ1-5; TRBD1 matches 9 bases. V lost 3 bases to trimming and J lost 5 bases; unmatched junction nucleotides: 2. Germline V gene sequence: CDR1 DFQATT, CDR2 SNEGSKA (reference sequence). The CDR3 loop spans 13 amino acids. Here the CDR3 reads CSASRDRDQPQHF. DNA of the CDR3: TGCAGTGCTAGCCGGGACAGGGATCAGCCCCAGCATTTT.

This clonotype was detected many times. As DNA, the CDR3 is TGCAGCGTTGAACCGGGAAGGAACACTGAAGCTTTCTTT. Amino acids: CSVEPGRNTEAFF. This chain uses TRBV29-1 with TRBJ1-1; D call uncertain. Germline CDR1 is SQVTM and CDR2 is ANQGSEA. V lost 2 bases, J lost 1 base, and 8 bases lay in between. There are 13 residues in the CDR3. Complete variable domain (other parts from reference TRBV29-1 and TRBJ1-1): SAVISQKPSRDICQRGTSLTIQCQVDSQVTMMFWYRQQPGQSLTLIATANQGSEATYESGFVIDKFPISRPNLTFSTLTVSNMSPEDSSIYLCSVEPGRNTEAFFGQGTRLTVV.

This clonotype was recorded at least ten times. J is TRBJ1-6 and V is TRBV27; D perhaps matches TRBD1 (6 bases). The CDR3 loop spans 14 amino acids. Trimming removed 5 bases from V and 6 bases from J, with 11 bases in between. CDR1 MNHEY and CDR2 SMNVEV come from the germline V gene (reference sequence). CDR3 sequence (DNA): TGTGCCAGCAGTCCCCGGACAGTTAATTCACCCCTCCACTTT. Protein sequence: CASSPRTVNSPLHF.

There are a few counts of this clonotype. The J gene is TRBJ1-1, the V gene TRBV19; 7 bases match TRBD1. The CDR3 spans 14 residues. CDR1 LNHDA and CDR2 SQIVND come from the germline V gene (reference sequence). V gave up 8 bases and J gave up 5 bases; unmatched junction bases: 11. The DNA for the CDR3 is TGTGCCAGTCGACAGGGAGGTCGCAGGACTGAAGCTTTCTTT. Translated: CASRQGGRRTEAFF. Based on the CDR3 plus reference TRBV19 and TRBJ1-1, the full variable domain is DGGITQSPKYLFRKEGQNVTLSCEQNLNHDAMYWYRQDPGQGLRLIYYSQIVNDFQKGDIAEGYSVSREKKESFPLTVTSAQKNPTAFYLCASRQGGRRTEAFFGQGTRLTVV.

The sample holds many counts of this clonotype. The V and J genes are TRBV29-1 and TRBJ1-1, with D possibly TRBD1 on 5 matching bases. The germline gives CDR1 SQVTM, CDR2 ANQGSEA. The CDR3 extends over 12 amino acids. V lost 0 bases and J lost 8, with 10 bases in between. CDR3 residues: CSVEDPGKEAFF. CDR3 sequence (DNA): TGCAGCGTTGAAGATCCAGGGAAGGAAGCTTTCTTT.

This clonotype showed up many times. The chain couples TRBV6-1 to TRBJ2-5, with D perhaps TRBD1 (6 bases). The CDR3 consists of 14 residues. V gave up 6 bases and J gave up 4 bases, with 15 bases separating them. Germline-derived CDR1 and CDR2 are MNHNS and SASEGT. The CDR3 here is CASRIRGRPETQYF. The DNA of the CDR3 is TGTGCCAGCAGGATCAGGGGTCGGCCAGAGACCCAGTACTTC.

This clonotype was seen at least ten times. The chain uses TRBV6-5 and TRBJ2-4, with TRBD2 as a possible D gene (6 bases). CDR3 size: 14 residues. Germline V gene lookup returns CDR1 MNHEY and CDR2 SVGAGI. The V and J ends lost 6 bases and 3 bases respectively, with 12 bases between them. Here the CDR3 reads CASRGGLGKNIQYF. The CDR3 bases are TGTGCCAGCAGGGGAGGACTGGGCAAAAACATTCAGTACTTC.